Presented here are 28 T cell receptor beta chains from one specimen sequenced in a study of blood T cells in healthy people across ages. With a J-beta primer mix and a sample-barcoded 5' primer, a second PCR ran roughly 7 to 11 cycles. TCRdb re-called the 5' RACE reads with MiXCR, one entry per CDR3 protein. Of around 1.1 million distinct CDR3 sequences listed, under 40% are singletons. Sample: blood. These receptors were collected from a man aged 18 to 30 in good health.

Comment on this clonotype: An end of the junction does not agree with germline; a read error may underlie this. The chain links TRBV12-3 or TRBV12-4 to TRBJ1-2; D gene unclear. The CDR3 consists of 12 residues. CDR3 region: CAGSYTDYGYTF. CDR3 DNA sequence: TGTGCCGGCAGTTATACGGACTATGGCTACACCTTC.

This clonotype was seen just once. Given a much more abundant clone one base away, this may be a read error. This sequence joins TRBV5-1 and TRBJ1-2; possible D gene TRBD1, 6 bases. CDR3 length equals 13 residues. The germline gives CDR1 SGHRS, CDR2 YFSETQ. For the CDR3, the DNA is TGCACCAGCAGATTGGACAGCCAGAATGGCTACACCTTC. Translating gives CTSRLDSQNGYTF.

This clonotype was seen a handful of times. V is TRBV7-3 and J is TRBJ2-2; D perhaps matches TRBD2 (5 bases). Germline-derived CDR1 and CDR2 are SGHTA and FQGTGA. V lost 0 bases and J 3 bases, leaving 8 bases between the germline ends. The CDR3 runs 15 residues. DNA for the CDR3: TGTGCCAGCAGCTTAACAGGGCGGGACACCGGGGAGCTGTTTTTT. This gives the protein CASSLTGRDTGELFF.

V is TRBV12-3 or TRBV12-4 and J is TRBJ2-7; D perhaps matches TRBD2 (5 bases). Trimming removed 3 bases at V and 1 base at J, with 13 bases between. The CDR3 runs to 15 residues. The CDR3 is CASSFWKGGSYEQYF. The CDR3 coding sequence is TGTGCCAGCAGTTTTTGGAAGGGCGGGTCCTACGAGCAGTACTTC.

The chain employs TRBV20-1 and TRBJ2-5; D is perhaps TRBD1 or TRBD2 (5 bases each). V was cut by 0 bases and J by 2 bases, with 10 bases left in between. Germline-derived CDR1 and CDR2 are DFQATT and SNEGSKA (reference sequence). CDR3 length equals 14 residues. Here the CDR3 reads CSARDAWGQETQYF. In DNA, the CDR3 is TGCAGTGCTAGAGATGCTTGGGGGCAAGAGACCCAGTACTTC.

V is TRBV7-9 and J is TRBJ2-1; unclear D gene. The CDR3 runs to 13 residues. The germline V gene encodes CDR1 SEHNR and CDR2 FQNEAQ (reference sequence). The V end lost 5 bases, the J end lost 5 bases, and 10 bases lay between the germline ends. CDR3 in DNA: TGTGCCAGCAGCGATAGTAGGGACAATGAGCAGTTCTTC. Residues: CASSDSRDNEQFF.

Written as DNA, the CDR3 is TGTGCCAGCAGTCCTGGAACGGGAGTAGAGACCCAGTACTTC. Its protein is CASSPGTGVETQYF. The rearrangement uses TRBV2 and TRBJ2-5; D is perhaps TRBD2 (6 bases). Deletions cut 5 bases from V and 4 bases from J, with 14 bases between. This CDR3 has 14 residues. Germline V gives CDR1 SNHLY, CDR2 FYNNEI.

The V gene is TRBV3-1, the J gene TRBJ2-1; 9 nucleotides match TRBD2. The CDR3 covers 18 residues. The V gene's germline CDR1 is LGHDT and CDR2 YNNKEL (reference sequence). The J segment lost 4 bases and the V segment lost 0 bases, leaving 10 bases of the junction unmatched. DNA of the CDR3: TGTGCCAGCAGCCAAGAAGGAGGAACTAGCGGGCGTTACAATGAGCAGTTCTTC. Amino acid sequence: CASSQEGGTSGRYNEQFF.

J is TRBJ2-1 and V is TRBV2, with D tentatively TRBD1 (5 bases). The germline gives CDR1 SNHLY, CDR2 FYNNEI. Trimming removed 10 bases from V and 7 bases from J, with 14 bases in between. CDR3 size: 12 residues. The CDR3 spells CATFKGENEQFF. CDR3 DNA sequence: TGTGCCACTTTTAAAGGGGAAAATGAGCAGTTCTTC.

This clonotype was detected a few times. The chain recombines TRBV12-3 or TRBV12-4 with TRBJ1-2, with a weak D call TRBD1 (5 bases). This CDR3 is 14 amino acids long. V lost 5 bases and J lost 4, with 14 bases in between. The CDR3 is CASSVGASGYGYTF. The CDR3 bases are TGTGCCAGCAGTGTCGGGGCGTCGGGCTATGGCTACACCTTC.

This chain's CDR3 is CASSLMDGQYF. As DNA, the CDR3 is TGTGCCAGCAGCTTAATGGACGGACAGTACTTC. J is TRBJ2-7 and V is TRBV7-9; D gene ambiguous. The germline gives CDR1 SEHNR, CDR2 FQNEAQ (reference sequence). The CDR3 sequence is 11 residues long. Between the trimmed V and J ends, which lost 2 bases and 10 bases, there was a span of 9 bases.

The J gene is TRBJ1-4, the V gene TRBV5-1; unclear D gene. This CDR3 spans 15 amino acids. The V end lost 0 bases, the J end lost 3 bases, and 9 bases lay between the germline ends. Looked up from germline, CDR1 is SGHRS and CDR2 is YFSETQ. The CDR3 DNA reads as TGCGCCAGCAGCTTGGGTACGACCTCTAATGAAAAACTGTTTTTT. Translating gives CASSLGTTSNEKLFF.

J is TRBJ2-4 and V is TRBV28; TRBD1 aligns across 8 bases. The DNA end favors TRBJ2-7, so the J call may be wrong. The germline V gene has CDR1 MDHEN and CDR2 SYDVKM. The CDR3 contains 14 residues. The CDR3 here is CASSSQGQGNEQYF. CDR3 sequence (DNA): TGTGCCAGCAGTTCACAAGGACAGGGAAACGAGCAGTACTTC.

This clonotype appeared a few times. V is TRBV12-3 or TRBV12-4 and J is TRBJ2-2; D call uncertain. This CDR3 contains 13 residues. V was clipped by 4 bases and J by 6 bases, with 9 bases between them. CDR3 DNA sequence: TGTGCCAGCAGTTCCCTGTCTGCCGGGGAGCTGTTTTTT. Protein: CASSSLSAGELFF.

The chain employs TRBV7-9 and TRBJ1-2; D may be TRBD1 (5 bases). V was cut by 6 bases and J by 7 bases, with 18 bases left in between. CDR3 length: 14 amino acids. The germline CDR1 and CDR2 sequences are SEHNR and FQNEAQ (reference sequence). The CDR3 DNA follows: TGTGCCAGCAGTTATCAGGGAGAACGAAGTGGCTACACCTTC. It yields the protein CASSYQGERSGYTF.

This clonotype has only a few counts. The J gene is TRBJ2-4, the V gene TRBV20-1; 9 bases line up with TRBD2. The better agreement between TRBJ2-7 and the DNA end casts doubt on the J call. CDR3 length: 14 residues. CDR1 is DFQATT and CDR2 is SNEGSKA in the germline V gene (reference sequence). The CDR3 is CSAREAGGSYEQYF. The CDR3 bases are TGCAGTGCTAGAGAGGCGGGGGGGTCCTACGAGCAGTACTTC.

The chain's CDR3 is CASSPGLELNEQFF. The DNA of the CDR3 is TGTGCCAGCAGCCCGGGACTTGAGTTGAATGAGCAGTTCTTC. The genes are TRBV7-3 and TRBJ2-1, with a weak D call TRBD2 (6 bases). This CDR3 has 14 amino acids. CDR1 is SGHTA, CDR2 FQGTGA, per germline. V lost 5 bases and J 7 bases, leaving 15 bases between the germline ends.

This clonotype has only a few counts. The chain couples TRBV18 to TRBJ1-2; the D is unclear. CDR3 length equals 14 residues. CDR1 KGHSH and CDR2 LQKENI come from the germline V gene. V shed 5 bases and J shed 1 base, with 11 bases lying between them. CDR3 DNA sequence: TGTGCCAGCTCATCGTACCAAAGTAACTATGGCTACACCTTC. Translated: CASSSYQSNYGYTF. The full variable domain, rest sourced from reference TRBV18 and TRBJ1-2, is NAGVMQNPRHLVRRRGQEARLRCSPMKGHSHVYWYRQLPEEGLKFMVYLQKENIIDESGMPKERFSAEFPKEGPSILRIQQVVRGDSAAYFCASSSYQSNYGYTFGSGTRLTVV.

This clonotype was found a few times. CDR3 sequence reads: CASSVRGSNQPQHF. In DNA form, the CDR3 reads TGTGCCAGCAGCGTTAGGGGGAGCAATCAGCCCCAGCATTTT. J is TRBJ1-5 and V is TRBV2; possible D gene TRBD1, 6 bases. Per the germline V gene, CDR1 is SNHLY and CDR2 is FYNNEI. This CDR3 contains 14 residues. Deletions cut 6 bases from V and 1 base from J, with 10 bases between.

This chain joins TRBV5-1 and TRBJ2-1, with TRBD1 matching over 10 bases. The CDR3 loop spans 17 amino acids. J lost 8 bases, V lost 4 bases, and 15 bases had no gene match. Germline lookup yields CDR1 SGHRS and CDR2 YFSETQ. This CDR3 reads CASSTPTGTGDLDEQFF. The CDR3 DNA follows: TGCGCCAGCAGCACACCAACCGGGACAGGGGATCTCGATGAGCAGTTCTTC.

This clonotype was seen a handful of times. In DNA, the CDR3 is TGTGCCAGTAGTACCACCGGGACAGAGGACAATGAGCAGTTCTTC. As protein: CASSTTGTEDNEQFF. V and J are TRBV19 and TRBJ2-1; 7 nucleotides agree with TRBD1. The CDR3 length is 15 residues. J was trimmed by 5 bases and V by 4 bases; bases with no gene match: 8. CDR1 is LNHDA, CDR2 SQIVND, per germline (reference sequence).

This clonotype has a single count. This chain links TRBV7-9 with TRBJ1-1; 7 bases agree with TRBD1. The CDR3 runs 16 residues. Trimming at V came to 5 bases and at J to 0 bases, leaving 9 bases not matched to a gene. The V gene's germline CDR1 is SEHNR and CDR2 FQNEAQ (reference sequence). CDR3 DNA sequence: TGTGCCAGCAGCCTTTCCCCCGGGACAGTGAACACTGAAGCTTTCTTT. Translating gives CASSLSPGTVNTEAFF.

The chain employs TRBV20-1 and TRBJ1-2, with no clear D. CDR1 is DFQATT, CDR2 SNEGSKA, per germline (reference sequence). CDR3 length: 13 amino acids. The ends were cut back, 0 bases at V and 8 bases at J, with 13 bases in the middle. CDR3 amino acids: CSARDVEISGYTF. The DNA for the CDR3 is TGCAGTGCTAGAGATGTGGAGATCAGCGGCTACACCTTC.

The rearrangement joins TRBV13 to TRBJ1-2; no firm D call. Trimming shortened V by 5 bases and J by 5 bases, and 18 bases separated the two germline ends. CDR3 size: 15 residues. Germline CDR1 PRHDT, CDR2 FYEKMQ (reference sequence). CDR3 loop: CASSPRSAPLYGYTF. The DNA of the CDR3 is TGTGCCAGCAGCCCCCGTAGTGCCCCCCTTTATGGCTACACCTTC.

There are a few counts of this clonotype. J is TRBJ1-2 and V is TRBV28, with D unresolved. Germline-derived CDR1 and CDR2 are MDHEN and SYDVKM. The CDR3 contains 14 residues. V dropped 6 bases and J dropped 2 bases, with 13 bases sitting between them. In DNA, the CDR3 is TGTGCCAGCAGCCCTAACATGGGAAACTATGGCTACACCTTC. Protein sequence: CASSPNMGNYGYTF.

This chain uses TRBV6-5 with TRBJ2-4; D is possibly TRBD2 (6 bases). The J call may be faulty, since TRBJ2-7 better matches the DNA end. The CDR3 is made up of 14 amino acids. Germline loops: CDR1 MNHEY, CDR2 SVGAGI. CDR3 loop: CASRPGLVYDEQYF. The CDR3 nucleotides read TGTGCCAGCAGACCGGGACTCGTCTACGACGAGCAGTACTTC.

As DNA, the CDR3 is TGTGCCAGCAGTTCCAATGGGGGCACTGAAGCTTTCTTT. This sequence encodes CASSSNGGTEAFF. This sequence joins TRBV13 and TRBJ1-1, with D perhaps TRBD1 (5 bases). V gave up 6 bases and J gave up 4 bases, with 12 bases separating them. The CDR3 totals 13 residues. Germline assignment: CDR1 PRHDT and CDR2 FYEKMQ (reference sequence).

V and J are TRBV9 and TRBJ2-5, with D possibly TRBD2 on 6 matching bases. CDR1 is SGDLS, CDR2 YYNGEE, per germline. CDR3 length: 15 amino acids. Between the trimmed V and J ends, which lost 0 bases and 11 bases, there was a span of 20 bases. CDR3 in DNA: TGTGCCAGCAGCGTAGTGGGAGGAGGCTACAATGAGCAGTACTTC. Encoded protein: CASSVVGGGYNEQYF.